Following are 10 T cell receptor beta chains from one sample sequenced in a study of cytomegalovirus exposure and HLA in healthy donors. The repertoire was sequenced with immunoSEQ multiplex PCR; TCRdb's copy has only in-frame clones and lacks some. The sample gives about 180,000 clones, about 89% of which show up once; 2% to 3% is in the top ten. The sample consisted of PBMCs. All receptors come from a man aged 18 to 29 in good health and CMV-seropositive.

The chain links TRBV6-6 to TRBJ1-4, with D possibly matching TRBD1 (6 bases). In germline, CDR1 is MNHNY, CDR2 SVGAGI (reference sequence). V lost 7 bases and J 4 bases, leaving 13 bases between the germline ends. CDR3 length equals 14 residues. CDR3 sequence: CASTPGRGNEKLFF. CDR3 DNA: TGTGCCAGCACCCCGGGCAGGGGTAATGAAAAACTGTTTTTT.

The CDR3 loop reads CASSPYRASYEQYF. CDR3 bases: TGTGCCAGCAGTCCCTACAGGGCCTCCTACGAGCAGTACTTC. The chain carries TRBV6-5 and TRBJ2-7, with D possibly matching TRBD1 (6 bases). CDR1 is MNHEY and CDR2 is SVGAGI in the germline V gene. The ends were cut back, 5 bases at V and 0 bases at J, with 11 bases in the middle. CDR3 length: 14 residues.

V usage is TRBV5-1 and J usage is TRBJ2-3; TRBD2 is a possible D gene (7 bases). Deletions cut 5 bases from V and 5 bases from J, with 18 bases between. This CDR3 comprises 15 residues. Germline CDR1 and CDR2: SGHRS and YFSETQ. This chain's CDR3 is CASRSLGGAEDTQYF. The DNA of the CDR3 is TGCGCCAGCAGGTCATTGGGGGGGGCGGAAGATACGCAGTATTTT.

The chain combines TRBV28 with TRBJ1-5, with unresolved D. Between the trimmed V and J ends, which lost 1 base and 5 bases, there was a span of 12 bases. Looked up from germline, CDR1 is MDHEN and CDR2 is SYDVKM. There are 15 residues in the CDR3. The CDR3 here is CASSLSYRSYQPQHF. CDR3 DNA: TGTGCCAGCAGTTTATCATACCGGAGTTATCAGCCCCAGCATTTT.

In nucleotides, the CDR3 is TGTGCCAGCAGTTTACGAGGAGTCACAGATACGCAGTATTTT. Amino acid sequence: CASSLRGVTDTQYF. The chain couples TRBV28 to TRBJ2-3; no firm D call. CDR3 size: 14 residues. Trimming took off 2 bases at V and 2 bases at J, with 8 bases between the two ends. Germline V CDR1 and CDR2: MDHEN, SYDVKM.

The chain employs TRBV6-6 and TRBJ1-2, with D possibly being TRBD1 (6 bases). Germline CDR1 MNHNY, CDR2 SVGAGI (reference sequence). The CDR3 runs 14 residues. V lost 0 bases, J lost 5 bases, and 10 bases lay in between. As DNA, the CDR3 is TGTGCCAGCAGTTACTCGAATCAGGGGTATGGCTACACCTTC. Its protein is CASSYSNQGYGYTF.

The CDR3 sequence: CASRGGRVYGYTF. In DNA, the CDR3 is TGCGCCAGCAGGGGGGGACGGGTCTATGGCTACACCTTC. This sequence joins TRBV10-1 and TRBJ1-2; maybe TRBD1 (5 bases). Deletions cut 6 bases from V and 4 bases from J, with 12 bases between. This CDR3 is 13 amino acids long. Germline V gene data show CDR1 as WNHNN and CDR2 as SYGVQD (reference sequence).

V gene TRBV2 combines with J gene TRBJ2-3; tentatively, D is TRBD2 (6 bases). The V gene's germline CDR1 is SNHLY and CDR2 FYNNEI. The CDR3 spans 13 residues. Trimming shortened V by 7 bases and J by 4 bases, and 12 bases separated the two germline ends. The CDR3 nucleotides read TGTGCCAGCACCATCCGGAGGGCAGATACGCAGTATTTT. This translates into CASTIRRADTQYF.

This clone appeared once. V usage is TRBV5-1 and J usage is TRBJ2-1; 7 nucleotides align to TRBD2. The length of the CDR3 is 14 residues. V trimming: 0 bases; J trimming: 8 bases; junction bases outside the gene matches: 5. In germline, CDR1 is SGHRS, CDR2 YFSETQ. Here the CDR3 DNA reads TGCGCCAGCAGCTTGGGGGACTACGGGGATGAGCAGTTCTTC. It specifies CASSLGDYGDEQFF.

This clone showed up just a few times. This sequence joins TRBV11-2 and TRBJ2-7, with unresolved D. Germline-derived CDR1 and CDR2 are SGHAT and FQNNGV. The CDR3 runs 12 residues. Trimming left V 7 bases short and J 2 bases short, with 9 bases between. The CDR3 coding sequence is TGTGCCAGCATGAGCCTGACCTACGAGCAGTACTTC. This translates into CASMSLTYEQYF.